The 10 T cell receptor beta chains presented below share a single source sample, sequenced in a study of cytomegalovirus exposure and HLA in healthy donors. PCR used 60 Vbeta primers and 13 Jbeta primers. Sequencing used immunoSEQ multiplex PCR; TCRdb keeps in-frame clones, though not all of them. The data contain 37,000 or so clones, roughly 79% of them singletons. Sequenced: PBMCs. These receptors all stem from a woman between 40 and 50 years old in good health and CMV-seronegative.

The V gene is TRBV18, the J gene TRBJ1-1; 9 bases agree with TRBD1. The CDR3 is 14 residues long. Germline CDR1 is KGHSH and CDR2 is LQKENI. The junction had 7 bases not matched to a gene; V was cut back by 0 bases and J by 11 bases. This CDR3 is CASSPPLYDRGAFF. The CDR3 bases are TGTGCCAGCTCACCACCCCTATACGACAGGGGGGCTTTCTTT.

This clone has more than one count but fewer than ten. This rearrangement joins TRBV27 to TRBJ2-5, with D hard to call. Deletions cut 1 base from V and 4 bases from J, with 7 bases between. The CDR3 covers 13 residues. Germline V gives CDR1 MNHEY, CDR2 SMNVEV (reference sequence). As DNA, the CDR3 is TGTGCCAGCAGTTTATATACTTCAGAGACCCAGTACTTC. It codes for CASSLYTSETQYF.

The chain uses TRBV5-1 and TRBJ2-2, with 10 bases that match TRBD1. Germline CDR1 is SGHRS and CDR2 is YFSETQ. The CDR3 runs 14 residues. V gave up 5 bases and J gave up 3 bases; unmatched junction bases: 1. The CDR3 protein is CASRGQGHTGELFF. The CDR3 DNA follows: TGCGCCAGCAGGGGACAGGGGCACACCGGGGAGCTGTTTTTT.

This chain joins TRBV2 and TRBJ1-1, with 7 bases fitting TRBD1. The V segment lost 7 bases and the J segment 1 base; nucleotides outside the gene matches: 3. Germline loops: CDR1 SNHLY, CDR2 FYNNEI. The CDR3 is made up of 13 amino acids. CDR3 protein: CASNRQGNTEAFF. CDR3 DNA: TGTGCCAGCAATCGACAGGGGAACACTGAAGCTTTCTTT.

The genes are TRBV10-3 and TRBJ1-1; D uncertain. This CDR3 is built from 12 residues. Germline assignment: CDR1 ENHRY and CDR2 SYGVKD. V was cut by 8 bases and J by 11 bases, with 18 bases left in between. The CDR3 here is CAIGYDRRRAFF. CDR3 coding DNA: TGTGCCATCGGGTACGATCGGAGAAGGGCTTTCTTT.

The V gene is TRBV2, the J gene TRBJ2-5, with 10 nucleotides matching TRBD1. Trimming at V came to 4 bases and at J to 4 bases, leaving 0 bases not matched to a gene. The V gene's germline CDR1 is SNHLY and CDR2 FYNNEI. The CDR3 is 13 residues long. This CDR3 is CASSGTGGETQYF. CDR3 nucleotides: TGTGCCAGCAGTGGGACAGGGGGAGAGACCCAGTACTTC.

The chain links TRBV6-5 to TRBJ1-2; D unclear. V lost 2 bases and J 8 bases, leaving 15 bases between the germline ends. This CDR3 comprises 14 residues. Per germline, CDR1 MNHEY and CDR2 SVGAGI. The CDR3 protein is CASSYGERQRGYTF. DNA for the CDR3: TGTGCCAGCAGTTACGGAGAGAGGCAAAGGGGCTACACCTTC.

V and J are TRBV5-6 and TRBJ2-5; tentative D call: TRBD1 (6 bases). Looked up from germline, CDR1 is SGHDT and CDR2 is YYEEEE. The CDR3 has 14 amino acids. The V gene lost 4 bases and the J gene lost 5 bases, with 15 bases spanning the gap. The CDR3 region has the DNA TGTGCCAGCAGCCGCCAGGGGTCAGGGGAGACCCAGTACTTC. Translating gives CASSRQGSGETQYF.

The genes are TRBV19 and TRBJ1-5; TRBD1 agrees at 11 bases. The CDR3 covers 16 residues. V was pared by 6 bases and J by 3 bases, with 7 bases of the junction left unmatched. The V gene's germline CDR1 is LNHDA and CDR2 SQIVND (reference sequence). CDR3 bases: TGTGCCAGTAGACGAGGACAGGGGGCGGACAATCAGCCCCAGCATTTT. It codes for CASRRGQGADNQPQHF. Full variable domain (outside the CDR3, taken from reference TRBV19 and TRBJ1-5): DGGITQSPKYLFRKEGQNVTLSCEQNLNHDAMYWYRQDPGQGLRLIYYSQIVNDFQKGDIAEGYSVSREKKESFPLTVTSAQKNPTAFYLCASRRGQGADNQPQHFGDGTRLSIL.

The V and J genes are TRBV5-6 and TRBJ2-7; the match to TRBD1 covers 7 bases. Germline CDR1 reads SGHDT; CDR2 reads YYEEEE. The junction had 7 bases not matched to a gene; V was cut back by 0 bases and J by 1 base. The CDR3 runs to 16 residues. CDR3 protein: CASSLGRGFNSYEQYV. CDR3 nucleotide sequence: TGTGCCAGCAGCTTGGGCAGGGGGTTTAATTCCTACGAGCAGTACGTC.